This T cell receptor beta chain stems from a study of post-analysis software for immune sequencing data. Points from the study as a whole: Normalized Chao1 diversity in multiple sclerosis patients fell significantly below that of controls. The five TRBV segments detected at higher frequency in patients than in controls included TRBV5-6, TRBV5-1 and TRBV20-1.

From germline, CDR1 is SQVTM and CDR2 ANQGSEA. The CDR3 spans 13 residues. V was pared by 4 bases and J by 0 bases, with 8 bases between. Unique molecular identifiers were present in the TCR beta cDNA libraries. TCRdb independently ran MiXCR on the PCR reads; one entry per CDR3 protein. This sample has hundreds of thousands of distinct CDR3 sequences, with about a third found just once. This clonotype was picked up many times. Its antigen is unknown. Specimen: blood. This TCR was recovered from a girl aged 10 to 17 with multiple sclerosis. The V and J genes are TRBV29-1 and TRBJ2-3; tentative D call: TRBD2 (6 bases). The CDR3 nucleotides are TGCAGCGTTGGGGGGGTCAGCACAGATACGCAGTATTTT. The encoded protein is CSVGGVSTDTQYF.